This T cell receptor (beta chain) was recovered during a study of preoperative IRX-2 immunotherapy in early breast cancer. The method was immunoSEQ multiplex PCR; TCRdb's version includes in-frame clones alone and lacks a portion of them. The sample lists roughly 27,000 clones; approximately 80% were seen once. The CDR3 is 15 amino acids. From germline, CDR1 is SGHNT and CDR2 YENEEA. With 5 bases clipped from V and 6 bases from J, the junction kept 5 bases outside the gene matches. Treatment of the sample: preoperative locoregional IRX-2 cytokine immunotherapy. Samples came from a phase Ib trial of preoperative locoregional IRX-2 cytokine immunotherapy.

This sequence originates from a human donor with breast cancer. The V and J genes are TRBV11-3 and TRBJ2-3; 13 bases line up with TRBD2. The sample was collected from a patient treated with IRX-2 immunotherapy. The CDR3 bases are TGTGCCAGCAGCACTGGACTAGCGGGGGAGGATACGCAGTATTTT. Translating gives CASSTGLAGEDTQYF. The complete variable domain, with remaining parts taken from reference TRBV11-3 and TRBJ2-3, reads EAGVVQSPRYKIIEKKQPVAFWCNPISGHNTLYWYLQNLGQGPELLIRYENEEAVDDSQLPKDRFSAERLKGVDSTLKIQPAELGDSAVYLCASSTGLAGEDTQYFGPGTRLTVL.